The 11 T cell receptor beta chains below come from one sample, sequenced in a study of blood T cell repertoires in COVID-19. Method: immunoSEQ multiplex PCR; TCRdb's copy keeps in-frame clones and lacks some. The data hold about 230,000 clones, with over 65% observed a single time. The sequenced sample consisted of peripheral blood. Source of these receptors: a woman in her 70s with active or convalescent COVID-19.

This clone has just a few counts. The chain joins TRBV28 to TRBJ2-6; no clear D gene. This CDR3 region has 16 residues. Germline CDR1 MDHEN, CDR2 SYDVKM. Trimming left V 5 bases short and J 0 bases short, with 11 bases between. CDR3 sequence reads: CASSQTTGSGANVLTF. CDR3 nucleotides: TGTGCCAGCAGTCAAACGACTGGCTCTGGGGCCAACGTCCTGACTTTC. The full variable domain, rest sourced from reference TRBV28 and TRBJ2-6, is DVKVTQSSRYLVKRTGEKVFLECVQDMDHENMFWYRQDPGLGLRLIYFSYDVKMKEKGDIPEGYSVSREKKERFSLILESASTNQTSMYLCASSQTTGSGANVLTFGAGSRLTVL.

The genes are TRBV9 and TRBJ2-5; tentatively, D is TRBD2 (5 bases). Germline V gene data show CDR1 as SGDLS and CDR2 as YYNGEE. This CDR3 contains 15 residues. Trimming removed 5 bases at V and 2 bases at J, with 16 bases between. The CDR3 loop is CASSPVEGRQETQYF. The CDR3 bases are TGTGCCAGCAGTCCCGTAGAGGGCAGACAAGAGACCCAGTACTTC. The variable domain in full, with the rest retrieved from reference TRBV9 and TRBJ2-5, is DSGVTQTPKHLITATGQRVTLRCSPRSGDLSVYWYQQSLDQGLQFLIQYYNGEERAKGNILERFSAQQFPDLHSELNLSSLELGDSALYFCASSPVEGRQETQYFGPGTRLLVL.

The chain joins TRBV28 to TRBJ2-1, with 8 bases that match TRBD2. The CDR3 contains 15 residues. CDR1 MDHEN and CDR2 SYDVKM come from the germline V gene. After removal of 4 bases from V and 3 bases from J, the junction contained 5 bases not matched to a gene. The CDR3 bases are TGTGCCAGCAGTTCCGGGACTAGGAACTACAATGAGCAGTTCTTC. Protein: CASSSGTRNYNEQFF.

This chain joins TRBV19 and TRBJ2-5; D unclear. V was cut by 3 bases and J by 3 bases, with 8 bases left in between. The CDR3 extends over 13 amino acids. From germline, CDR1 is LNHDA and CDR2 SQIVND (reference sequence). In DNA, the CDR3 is TGTGCCAGTAGTATGCAACAAAAAGAGACCCAGTACTTC. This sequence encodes CASSMQQKETQYF.

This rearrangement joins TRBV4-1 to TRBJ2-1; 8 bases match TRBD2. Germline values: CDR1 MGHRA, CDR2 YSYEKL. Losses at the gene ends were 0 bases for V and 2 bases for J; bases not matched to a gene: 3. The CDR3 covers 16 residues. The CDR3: CASSQDSGAPYNEQFF. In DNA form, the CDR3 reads TGCGCCAGCAGCCAAGATAGCGGGGCCCCCTACAATGAGCAGTTCTTC.

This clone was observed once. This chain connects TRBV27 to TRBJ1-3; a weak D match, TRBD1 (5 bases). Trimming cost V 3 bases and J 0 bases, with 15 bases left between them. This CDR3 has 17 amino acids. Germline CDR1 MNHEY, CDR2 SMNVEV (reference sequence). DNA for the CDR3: TGTGCCAGCAGTTTCGGGGGGAGAGGATACTCTGGAAACACCATATATTTT. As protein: CASSFGGRGYSGNTIYF.

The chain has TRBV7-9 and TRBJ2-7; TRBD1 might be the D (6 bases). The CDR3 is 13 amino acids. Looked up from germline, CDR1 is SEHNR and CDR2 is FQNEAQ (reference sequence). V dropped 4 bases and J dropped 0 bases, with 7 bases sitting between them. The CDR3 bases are TGTGCCAGCAGCTACAGGGTCTCCTACGAGCAGTACTTC. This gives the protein CASSYRVSYEQYF.

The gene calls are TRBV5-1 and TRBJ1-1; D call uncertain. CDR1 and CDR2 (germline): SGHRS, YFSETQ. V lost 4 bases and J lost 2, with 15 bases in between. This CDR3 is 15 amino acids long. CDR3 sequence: CASSPRPGINTEAFF. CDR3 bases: TGCGCCAGCAGCCCCCGGCCAGGCATTAACACTGAAGCTTTCTTT. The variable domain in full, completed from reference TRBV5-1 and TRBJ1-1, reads KAGVTQTPRYLIKTRGQQVTLSCSPISGHRSVSWYQQTPGQGLQFLFEYFSETQRNKGNFPGRFSGRQFSNSRSEMNVSTLELGDSALYLCASSPRPGINTEAFFGQGTRLTVV.

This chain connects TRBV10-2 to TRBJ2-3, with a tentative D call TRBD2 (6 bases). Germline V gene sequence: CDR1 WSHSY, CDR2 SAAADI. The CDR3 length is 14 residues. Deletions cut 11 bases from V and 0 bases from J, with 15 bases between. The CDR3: CAVLGGSSTDTQYF. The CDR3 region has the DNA TGCGCCGTCCTCGGAGGGTCTAGCACAGATACGCAGTATTTT.

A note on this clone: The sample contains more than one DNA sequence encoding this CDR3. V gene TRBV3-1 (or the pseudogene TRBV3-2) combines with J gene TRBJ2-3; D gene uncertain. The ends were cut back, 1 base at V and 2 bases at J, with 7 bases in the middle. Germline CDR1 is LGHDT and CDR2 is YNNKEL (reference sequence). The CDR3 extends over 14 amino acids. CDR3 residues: CASSQGPSTDTQYF. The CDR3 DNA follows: TGTGCCAGCAGCCAAGGGCCTTCCACAGATACGCAGTATTTT.

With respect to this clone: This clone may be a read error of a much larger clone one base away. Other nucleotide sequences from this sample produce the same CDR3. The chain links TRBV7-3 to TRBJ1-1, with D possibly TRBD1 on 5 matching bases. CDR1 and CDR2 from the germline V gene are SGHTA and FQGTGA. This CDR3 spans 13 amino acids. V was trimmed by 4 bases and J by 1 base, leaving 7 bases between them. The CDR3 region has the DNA TGTGCCAGCAGCTCGCAGGGGAACACTGAAGCTTTCTTT. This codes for CASSSQGNTEAFF.